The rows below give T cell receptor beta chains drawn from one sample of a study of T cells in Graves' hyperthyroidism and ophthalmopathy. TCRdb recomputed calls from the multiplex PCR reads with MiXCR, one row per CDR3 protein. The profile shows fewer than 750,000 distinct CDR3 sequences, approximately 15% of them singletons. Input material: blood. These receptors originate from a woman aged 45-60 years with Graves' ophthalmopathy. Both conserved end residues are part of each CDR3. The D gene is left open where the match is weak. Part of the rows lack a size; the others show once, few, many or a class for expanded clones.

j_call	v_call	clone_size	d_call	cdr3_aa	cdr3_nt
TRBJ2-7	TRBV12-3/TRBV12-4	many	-	CASSLRGASSYEQYF	TGTGCCAGCAGTTTACGAGGGGCCTCCTCCTACGAGCAGTACTTC
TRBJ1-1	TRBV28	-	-	CASSPGGEGDGTEAFF	TGTGCCAGCAGTCCAGGAGGGGAGGGGGACGGCACTGAAGCTTTCTTT
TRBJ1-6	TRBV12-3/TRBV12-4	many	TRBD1	CASSFLGQYNSPLHF	TGTGCCAGCAGTTTTCTGGGACAGTATAATTCACCCCTCCACTTT
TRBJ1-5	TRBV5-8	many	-	CASSRGLYSNQPQHF	TGTGCCAGCAGCCGAGGACTGTATAGCAATCAGCCCCAGCATTTT
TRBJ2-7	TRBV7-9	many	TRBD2	CASSLSTGLAGSYEQYF	TGTGCCAGCAGCTTATCTACGGGACTAGCGGGATCCTACGAGCAGTACTTC
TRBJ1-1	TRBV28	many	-	CASSFPLGTEAFF	TGTGCCAGCAGTTTCCCTCTCGGCACTGAAGCTTTCTTT
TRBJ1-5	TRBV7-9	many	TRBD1	CASSQTGVARENQPQHF	TGTGCCAGCAGTCAAACAGGGGTCGCGAGGGAGAATCAGCCCCAGCATTTT
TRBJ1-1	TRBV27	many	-	CASSLFTGLNTEAFF	TGTGCCAGCAGTTTATTCACAGGGCTCAACACTGAAGCTTTCTTT
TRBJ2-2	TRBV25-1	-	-	CASSELFESETGELFF	TGTGCCAGCAGTGAATTGTTTGAGTCGGAGACCGGGGAGCTGTTTTTT
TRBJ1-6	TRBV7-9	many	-	CASSLGQDSPLHF	TGTGCCAGCAGCTTAGGGCAGGATTCACCCCTCCACTTT
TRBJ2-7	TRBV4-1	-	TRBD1	CASSQPGQRIGEQYF	TGCGCCAGCAGCCAACCGGGACAGAGAATCGGCGAGCAGTACTTC
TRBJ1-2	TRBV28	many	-	CASYNQGRALGYTF	TGTGCCAGCTATAATCAAGGTCGGGCCCTTGGCTACACCTTC
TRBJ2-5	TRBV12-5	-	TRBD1	CASGNDFPHRGEGYF	TGTGCTAGTGGAAATGATTTCCCCCACAGGGGAGAGGGCTACTTC
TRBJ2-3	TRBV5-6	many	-	CASSTWTKSTDTQYF	TGTGCCAGCAGTACCTGGACAAAGAGCACAGATACGCAGTATTTT
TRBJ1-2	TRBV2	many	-	CTSSSEDSYGYTF	TGTACCAGCAGCTCAGAGGACTCATATGGCTACACCTTC